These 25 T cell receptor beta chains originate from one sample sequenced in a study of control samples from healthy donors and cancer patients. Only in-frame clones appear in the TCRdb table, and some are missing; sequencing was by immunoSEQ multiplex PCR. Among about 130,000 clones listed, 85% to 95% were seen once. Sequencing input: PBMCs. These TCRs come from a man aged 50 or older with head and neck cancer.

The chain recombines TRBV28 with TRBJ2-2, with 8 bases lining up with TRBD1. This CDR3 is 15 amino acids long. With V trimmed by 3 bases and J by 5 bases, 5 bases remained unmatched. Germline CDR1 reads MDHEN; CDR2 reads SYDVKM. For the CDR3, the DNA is TGTGCCAGCAGTTTCGGACAGGGTAGGACCGGGGAGCTGTTTTTT. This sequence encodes CASSFGQGRTGELFF.

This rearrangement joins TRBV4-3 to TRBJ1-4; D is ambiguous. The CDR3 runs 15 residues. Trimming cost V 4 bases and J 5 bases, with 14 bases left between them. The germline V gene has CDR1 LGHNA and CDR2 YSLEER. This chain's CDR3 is CASSLLDGSNEKLFF. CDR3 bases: TGCGCCAGCAGCCTTCTTGACGGCTCGAATGAAAAACTGTTTTTT.

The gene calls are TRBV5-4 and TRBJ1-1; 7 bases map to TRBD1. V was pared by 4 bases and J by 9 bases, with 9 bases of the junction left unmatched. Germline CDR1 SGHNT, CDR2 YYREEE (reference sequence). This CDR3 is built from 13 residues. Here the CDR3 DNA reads TGTGCCAGCAGCCCACGACAGGGTCTCAAAGCTTTCTTT. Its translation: CASSPRQGLKAFF.

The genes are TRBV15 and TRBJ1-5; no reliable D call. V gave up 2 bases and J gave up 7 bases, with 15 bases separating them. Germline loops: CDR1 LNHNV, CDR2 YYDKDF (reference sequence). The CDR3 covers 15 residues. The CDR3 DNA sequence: TGTGCCACCAGCAGATCGGGATCCGGGAGCCAGCCCCAGCATTTT. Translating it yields CATSRSGSGSQPQHF.

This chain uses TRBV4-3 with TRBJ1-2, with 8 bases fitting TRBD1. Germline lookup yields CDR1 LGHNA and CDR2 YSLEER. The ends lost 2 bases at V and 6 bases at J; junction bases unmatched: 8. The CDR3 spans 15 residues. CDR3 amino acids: CASSQRDRGGDGYTF. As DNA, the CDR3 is TGCGCCAGCAGCCAAAGAGACAGGGGTGGGGATGGCTACACCTTC.

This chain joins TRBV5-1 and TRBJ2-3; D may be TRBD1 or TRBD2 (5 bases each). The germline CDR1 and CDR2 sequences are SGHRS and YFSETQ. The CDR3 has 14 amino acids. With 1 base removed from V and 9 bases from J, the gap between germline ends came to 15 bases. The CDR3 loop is CASSLTGPGDTQYF. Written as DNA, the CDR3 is TGCGCCAGCAGCTTGACGGGGCCGGGTGACACGCAGTATTTT.

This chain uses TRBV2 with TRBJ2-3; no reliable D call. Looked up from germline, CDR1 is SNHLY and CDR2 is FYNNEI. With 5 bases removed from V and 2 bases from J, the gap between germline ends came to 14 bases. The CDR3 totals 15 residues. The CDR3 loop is CASSRDVGNTDTQYF. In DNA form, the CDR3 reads TGTGCCAGCAGTAGAGACGTAGGGAACACAGATACGCAGTATTTT.

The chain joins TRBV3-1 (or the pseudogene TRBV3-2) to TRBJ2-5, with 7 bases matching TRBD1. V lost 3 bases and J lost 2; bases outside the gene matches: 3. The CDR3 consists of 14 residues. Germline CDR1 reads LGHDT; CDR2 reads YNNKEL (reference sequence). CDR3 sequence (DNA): TGTGCCAGCAGCCACAGACAGGGACAAGAGACCCAGTACTTC. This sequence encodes CASSHRQGQETQYF.

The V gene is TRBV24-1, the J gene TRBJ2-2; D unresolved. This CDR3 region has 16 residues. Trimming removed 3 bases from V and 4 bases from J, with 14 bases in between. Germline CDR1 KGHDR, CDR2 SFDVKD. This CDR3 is CATSDPLGPGTGELFF. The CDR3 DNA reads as TGTGCCACCAGTGATCCCTTAGGACCGGGCACCGGGGAGCTGTTTTTT.

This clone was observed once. CDR3 in amino acids: CAISVGGDSSGYTF. CDR3 nucleotide sequence: TGTGCCATCTCGGTGGGGGGGGATAGCTCTGGCTACACCTTC. The J gene is TRBJ1-2, the V gene TRBV10-3; D might be TRBD1 (5 bases). From germline, CDR1 is ENHRY and CDR2 SYGVKD. V lost 8 bases and J 7 bases, leaving 20 bases between the germline ends. The CDR3 has 14 amino acids.

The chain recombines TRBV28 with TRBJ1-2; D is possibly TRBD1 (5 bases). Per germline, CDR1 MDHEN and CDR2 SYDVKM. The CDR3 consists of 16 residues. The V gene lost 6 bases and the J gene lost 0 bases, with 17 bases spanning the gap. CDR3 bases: TGTGCCAGCAGCTCAAACAGGACCCCCTCTAACTATGGCTACACCTTC. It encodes CASSSNRTPSNYGYTF.

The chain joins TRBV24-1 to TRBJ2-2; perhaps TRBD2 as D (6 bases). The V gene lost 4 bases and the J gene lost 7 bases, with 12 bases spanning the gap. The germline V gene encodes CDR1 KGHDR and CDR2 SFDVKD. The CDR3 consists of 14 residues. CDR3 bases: TGTGCCACCAGTGACCCGCCGGAGGGCGGGGAGCTGTTTTTT. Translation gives CATSDPPEGGELFF.

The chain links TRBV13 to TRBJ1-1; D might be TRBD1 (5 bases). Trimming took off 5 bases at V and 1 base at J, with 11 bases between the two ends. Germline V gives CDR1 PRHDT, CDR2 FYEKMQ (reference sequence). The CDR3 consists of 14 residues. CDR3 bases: TGTGCCAGCAGCACGAAGACAGAGAACACTGAAGCTTTCTTT. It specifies CASSTKTENTEAFF.

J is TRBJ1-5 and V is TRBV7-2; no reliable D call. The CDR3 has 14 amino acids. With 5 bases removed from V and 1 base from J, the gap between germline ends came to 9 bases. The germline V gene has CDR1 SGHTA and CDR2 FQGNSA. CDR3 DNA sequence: TGTGCCAGCAGCATGAGAGGGAGCAATCAGCCCCAGCATTTT. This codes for CASSMRGSNQPQHF.

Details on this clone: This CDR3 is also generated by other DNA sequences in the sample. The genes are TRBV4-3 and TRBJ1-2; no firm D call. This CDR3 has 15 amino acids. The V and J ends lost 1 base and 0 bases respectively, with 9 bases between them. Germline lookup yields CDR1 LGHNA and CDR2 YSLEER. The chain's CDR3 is CASSQGEGSNYGYTF. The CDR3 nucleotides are TGCGCCAGCAGCCAAGGGGAGGGATCTAACTATGGCTACACCTTC.

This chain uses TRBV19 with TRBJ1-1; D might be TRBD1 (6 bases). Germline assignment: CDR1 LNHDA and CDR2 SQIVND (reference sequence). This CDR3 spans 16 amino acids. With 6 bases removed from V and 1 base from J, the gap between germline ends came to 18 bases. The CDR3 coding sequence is TGTGCCAGTAGCCCAGGGAACGGACAGCCGAACACTGAAGCTTTCTTT. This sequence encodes CASSPGNGQPNTEAFF.

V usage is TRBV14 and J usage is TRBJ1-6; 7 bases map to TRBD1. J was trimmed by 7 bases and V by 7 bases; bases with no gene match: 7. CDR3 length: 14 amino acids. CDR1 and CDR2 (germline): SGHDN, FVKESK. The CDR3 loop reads CASTLGQLNSPLHF. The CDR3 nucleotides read TGTGCCAGCACCCTGGGACAGCTGAATTCACCCCTCCACTTT. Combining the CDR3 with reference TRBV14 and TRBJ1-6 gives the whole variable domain EAGVTQFPSHSVIEKGQTVTLRCDPISGHDNLYWYRRVMGKEIKFLLHFVKESKQDESGMPNNRFLAERTGGTYSTLKVQPAELEDSGVYFCASTLGQLNSPLHFGNGTRLTVT.

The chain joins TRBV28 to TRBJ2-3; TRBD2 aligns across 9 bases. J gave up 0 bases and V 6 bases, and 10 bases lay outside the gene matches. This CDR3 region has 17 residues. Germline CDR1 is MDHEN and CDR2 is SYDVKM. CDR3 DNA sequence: TGTGCCAGCAGCCTAAGACTAGCGGCCCGTAGCACAGATACGCAGTATTTT. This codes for CASSLRLAARSTDTQYF.

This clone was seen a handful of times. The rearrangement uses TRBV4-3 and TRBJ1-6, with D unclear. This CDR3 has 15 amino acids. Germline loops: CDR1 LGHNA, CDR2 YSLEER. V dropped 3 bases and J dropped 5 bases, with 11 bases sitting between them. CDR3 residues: CASSHTQADNSPLHF. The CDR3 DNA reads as TGCGCCAGCAGCCATACCCAGGCGGATAATTCACCCCTCCACTTT.

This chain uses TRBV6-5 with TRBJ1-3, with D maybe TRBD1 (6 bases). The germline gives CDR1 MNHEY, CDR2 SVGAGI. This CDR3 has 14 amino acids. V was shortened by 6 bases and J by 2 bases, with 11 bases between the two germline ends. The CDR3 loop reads CASSRAGAGNTIYF. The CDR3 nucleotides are TGTGCCAGCAGCCGCGCAGGGGCTGGAAACACCATATATTTT.

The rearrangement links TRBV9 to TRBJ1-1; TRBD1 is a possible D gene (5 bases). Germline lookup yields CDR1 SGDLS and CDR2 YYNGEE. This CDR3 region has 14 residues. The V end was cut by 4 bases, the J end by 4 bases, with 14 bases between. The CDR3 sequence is CASSQTFGGTEAFF. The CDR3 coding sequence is TGTGCCAGCAGCCAGACATTTGGGGGCACTGAAGCTTTCTTT.

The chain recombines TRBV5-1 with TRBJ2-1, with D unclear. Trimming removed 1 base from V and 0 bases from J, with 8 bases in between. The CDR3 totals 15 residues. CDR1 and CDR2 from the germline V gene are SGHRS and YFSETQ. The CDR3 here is CASSLKTSSYNEQFF. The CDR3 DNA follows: TGCGCCAGCAGCTTGAAGACGAGCTCCTACAATGAGCAGTTCTTC.

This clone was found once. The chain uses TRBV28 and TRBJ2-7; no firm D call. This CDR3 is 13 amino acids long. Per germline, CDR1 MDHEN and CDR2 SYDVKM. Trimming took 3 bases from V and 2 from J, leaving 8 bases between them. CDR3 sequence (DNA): TGTGCCAGCAGTTTCGTCGGCCCCTACGAGCAGTACTTC. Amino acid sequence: CASSFVGPYEQYF.

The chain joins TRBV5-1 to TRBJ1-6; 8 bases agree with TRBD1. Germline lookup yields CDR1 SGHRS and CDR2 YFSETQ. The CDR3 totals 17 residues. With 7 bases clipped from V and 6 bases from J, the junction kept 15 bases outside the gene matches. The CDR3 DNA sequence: TGCGCCAGCCAACGGGGTCCAGGGGGCACCGGTAATTCACCCCTCCACTTT. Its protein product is CASQRGPGGTGNSPLHF.

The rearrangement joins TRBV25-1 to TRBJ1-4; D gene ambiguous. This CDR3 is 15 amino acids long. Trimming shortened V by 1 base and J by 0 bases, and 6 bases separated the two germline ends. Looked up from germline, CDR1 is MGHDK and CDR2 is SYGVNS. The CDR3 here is CASSELRATNEKLFF. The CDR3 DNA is TGTGCCAGCAGTGAATTGCGGGCAACTAATGAAAAACTGTTTTTT.